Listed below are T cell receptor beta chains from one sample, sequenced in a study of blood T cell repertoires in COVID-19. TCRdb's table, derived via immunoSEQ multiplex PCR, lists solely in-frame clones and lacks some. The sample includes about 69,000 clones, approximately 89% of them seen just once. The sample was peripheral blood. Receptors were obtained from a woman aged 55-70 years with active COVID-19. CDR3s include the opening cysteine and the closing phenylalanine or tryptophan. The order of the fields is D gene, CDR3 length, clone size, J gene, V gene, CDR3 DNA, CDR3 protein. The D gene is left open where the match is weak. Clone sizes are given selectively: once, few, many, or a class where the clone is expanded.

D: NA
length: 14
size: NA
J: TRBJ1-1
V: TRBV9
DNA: TGTGCCAGCAGCGTACCAGGGGAGAACACTGAAGCTTTCTTT
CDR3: CASSVPGENTEAFF

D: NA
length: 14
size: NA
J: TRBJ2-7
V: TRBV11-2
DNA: TGTGCCAGCAGCCCCCGGGCTAGCGCGTACGAGCAGTACTTC
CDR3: CASSPRASAYEQYF

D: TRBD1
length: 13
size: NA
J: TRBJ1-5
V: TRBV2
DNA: TGTGCCAGCAGGAACAGGGGCGATCAGCCCCAGCATTTT
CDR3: CASRNRGDQPQHF

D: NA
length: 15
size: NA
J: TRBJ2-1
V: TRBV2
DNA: TGTGCCAGCACATTTACTAGATTCGAGAACAATGAGCAGTTCTTC
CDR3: CASTFTRFENNEQFF

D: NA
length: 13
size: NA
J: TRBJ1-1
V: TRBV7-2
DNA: TGTGCCAGCAGCTTGTCCAGGAACACTGAAGCTTTCTTT
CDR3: CASSLSRNTEAFF

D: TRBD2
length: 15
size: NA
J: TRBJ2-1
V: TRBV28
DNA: TGTGCCAGCAGATGGGGGGGTAGCTCCTACAATGAGCAGTTCTTC
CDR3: CASRWGGSSYNEQFF

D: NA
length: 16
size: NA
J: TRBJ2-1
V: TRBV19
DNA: TGTGCCAGTAGTGACTCGGTAGTAGGCCGTCATGATGAGCAGTTCTTC
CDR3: CASSDSVVGRHDEQFF

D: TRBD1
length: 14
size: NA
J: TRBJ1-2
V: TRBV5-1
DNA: TGCGCCAGCAGCTACGCACAGGGGGCGGACGGCTACACCTTC
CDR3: CASSYAQGADGYTF

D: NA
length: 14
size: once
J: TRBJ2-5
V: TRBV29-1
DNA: TGCAGCGTGGCAGGGGCACGCCTGGGTGGGACCCAGTACTTC
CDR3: CSVAGARLGGTQYF

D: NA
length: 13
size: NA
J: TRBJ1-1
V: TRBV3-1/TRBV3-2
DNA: TGTGCCAGCAGCCTCAATTTGGCCCCTGAAGCTTTCTTT
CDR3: CASSLNLAPEAFF

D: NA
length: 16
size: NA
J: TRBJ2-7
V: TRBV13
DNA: TGTGCCAGCAGCTTAGCGGTGGGGGCTAAATCCTACGAGCAGTACTTC
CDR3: CASSLAVGAKSYEQYF

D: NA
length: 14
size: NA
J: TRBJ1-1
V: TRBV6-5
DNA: TGTGCCAGCAGCTACCGAGGCCCGAACACTGAAGCTTTCTTT
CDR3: CASSYRGPNTEAFF

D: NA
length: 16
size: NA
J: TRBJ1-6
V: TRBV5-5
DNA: TGTGCCAGCAGCTTGGGCCCGGGTCAGAATAATTCACCCCTCCACTTT
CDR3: CASSLGPGQNNSPLHF

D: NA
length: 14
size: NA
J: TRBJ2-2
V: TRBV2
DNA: TGTGCCAGCAGCAGAGGGTGGGACACCGGGGAGCTGTTTTTT
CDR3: CASSRGWDTGELFF

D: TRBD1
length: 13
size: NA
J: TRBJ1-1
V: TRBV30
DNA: TGTGCCTGGAGTCAGGGGGCGAGGACTGAAGCTTTCTTT
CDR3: CAWSQGARTEAFF

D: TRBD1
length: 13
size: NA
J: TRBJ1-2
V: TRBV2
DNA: TGTGCCAGCAGTGCCGACAGGGGCTATGGCTACACCTTC
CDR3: CASSADRGYGYTF

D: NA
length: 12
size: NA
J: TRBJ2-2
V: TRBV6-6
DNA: TGTGCCAGCAGCTCCTGGCCCGGGGAGCTGTTTTTT
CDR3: CASSSWPGELFF

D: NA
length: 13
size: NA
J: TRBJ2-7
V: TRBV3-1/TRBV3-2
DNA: TGTGCCAGCAGCCAGGGCAGGACCTACGAGCAGTACTTC
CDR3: CASSQGRTYEQYF

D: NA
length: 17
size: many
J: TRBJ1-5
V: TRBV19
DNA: TGTGCCAGTAGTATGATGGGGTTGAGGGAAGGCAATCAGCCCCAGCATTTT
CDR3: CASSMMGLREGNQPQHF

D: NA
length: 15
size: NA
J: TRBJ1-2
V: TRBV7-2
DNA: TGTGCCAGCAGCTTAGGTACGGGGGTCGGCCATGGCTACACCTTC
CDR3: CASSLGTGVGHGYTF

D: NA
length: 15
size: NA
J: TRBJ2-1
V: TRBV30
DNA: TGTGCCTGGAGCCCGTCGGGGTTCTTCGACAATGAGCAGTTCTTC
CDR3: CAWSPSGFFDNEQFF

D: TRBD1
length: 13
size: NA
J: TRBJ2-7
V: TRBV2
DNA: TGTGCCAGCAGACCCGACAGGGTAAGCGAGCAGTACTTC
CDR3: CASRPDRVSEQYF

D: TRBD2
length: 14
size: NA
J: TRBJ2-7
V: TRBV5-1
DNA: TGCGCCAGCAGCCGGACTAGCGGGCACTACGAGCAGTACTTC
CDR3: CASSRTSGHYEQYF

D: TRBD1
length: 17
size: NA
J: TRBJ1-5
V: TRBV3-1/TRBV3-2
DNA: TGTGCCAGCAGCCCAAGTCGGACAGGGTTTGGGGTTCAGCCCCAGCATTTT
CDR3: CASSPSRTGFGVQPQHF